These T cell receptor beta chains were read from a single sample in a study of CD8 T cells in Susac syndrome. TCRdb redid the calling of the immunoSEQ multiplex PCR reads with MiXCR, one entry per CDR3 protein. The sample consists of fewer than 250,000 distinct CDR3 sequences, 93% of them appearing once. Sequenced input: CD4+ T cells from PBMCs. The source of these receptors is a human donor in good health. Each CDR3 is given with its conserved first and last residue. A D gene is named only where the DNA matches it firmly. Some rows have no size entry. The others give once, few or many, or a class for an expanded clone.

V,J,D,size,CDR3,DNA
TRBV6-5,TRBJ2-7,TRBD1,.,CASSSRTGGPYEQYF,TGTGCCAGCAGTTCTCGGACAGGGGGGCCCTACGAGCAGTACTTC
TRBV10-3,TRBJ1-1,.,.,CAISDYGTGATEAFF,TGTGCCATCAGTGACTACGGCACGGGAGCCACTGAAGCTTTCTTT
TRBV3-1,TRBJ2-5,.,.,CASSQSMGPQETQYF,TGTGCCAGCAGCCAGTCCATGGGACCTCAAGAGACCCAGTACTTC
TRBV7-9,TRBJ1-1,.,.,CASSLKTELPEAFF,TGTGCCAGCAGCTTAAAGACAGAGCTTCCTGAAGCTTTCTTT
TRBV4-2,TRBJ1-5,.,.,CASSQDHSNQPQHF,TGTGCCAGCAGCCAAGATCATAGCAATCAGCCCCAGCATTTT
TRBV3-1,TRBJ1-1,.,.,CASSPRLTGNTEAFF,TGTGCCAGCAGCCCCCGTCTTACAGGGAACACTGAAGCTTTCTTT
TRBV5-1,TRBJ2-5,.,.,CASSLSGRYQETQYF,TGCGCCAGCAGCTTGTCCGGACGTTACCAAGAGACCCAGTACTTC
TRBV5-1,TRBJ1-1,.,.,CASSFYRNTEAFF,TGCGCCAGCAGCTTTTATAGGAACACTGAAGCTTTCTTT
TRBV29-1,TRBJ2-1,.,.,CSVEEKSGSYNEQFF,TGCAGCGTTGAAGAAAAGTCAGGGTCCTACAATGAGCAGTTCTTC
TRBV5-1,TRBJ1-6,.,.,CASSLAIGGAHNSPLHF,TGCGCCAGCAGCTTGGCTATAGGGGGAGCGCATAATTCACCCCTCCACTTT
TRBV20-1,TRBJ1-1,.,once,CSAVLGGNTEAFF,TGCAGTGCCGTACTAGGGGGGAACACTGAAGCTTTCTTT
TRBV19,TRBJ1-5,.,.,CASSIEGRGNQPQHF,TGTGCCAGTAGTATCGAGGGAAGGGGCAATCAGCCCCAGCATTTT
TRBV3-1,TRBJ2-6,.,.,CASSHGANVLTF,TGTGCCAGCAGCCATGGGGCCAACGTCCTGACTTTC
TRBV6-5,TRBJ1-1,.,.,CASSYPLGTEAFF,TGTGCCAGCAGTTACCCCCTGGGCACTGAAGCTTTCTTT
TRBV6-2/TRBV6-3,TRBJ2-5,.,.,CASSYLRGGGLKETQYF,TGTGCCAGCAGTTACCTTCGGGGAGGGGGGCTGAAGGAGACCCAGTACTTC
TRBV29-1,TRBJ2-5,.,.,CSVATILRETQYF,TGCAGCGTTGCGACTATACTTAGAGAGACCCAGTACTTC
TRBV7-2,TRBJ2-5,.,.,CASSPRETQYF,TGTGCCAGCAGCCCCCGGGAGACCCAGTACTTC
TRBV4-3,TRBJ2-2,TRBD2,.,CASSHATLGGRGNTGELFF,TGCGCCAGCAGCCACGCCACCTTGGGCGGGAGGGGGAACACCGGGGAGCTGTTTTTT
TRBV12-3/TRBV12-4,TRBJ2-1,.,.,CASRLRAEQFF,TGTGCCAGCAGATTAAGGGCGGAACAGTTCTTC
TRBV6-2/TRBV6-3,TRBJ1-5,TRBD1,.,CASSSSGTASNQPQHF,TGTGCCAGCAGTTCTTCCGGGACAGCCAGCAATCAGCCCCAGCATTTT
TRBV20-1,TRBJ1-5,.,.,CSATRGNQPQHF,TGCAGTGCCACCAGGGGCAATCAGCCCCAGCATTTT
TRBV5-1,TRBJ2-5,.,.,CASSLDTGFGTQYF,TGCGCCAGCAGCTTGGATACGGGATTCGGGACCCAGTACTTC
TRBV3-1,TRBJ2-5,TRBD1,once,CASSRWADRGETQYF,TGTGCCAGCAGCCGGTGGGCTGACAGGGGAGAGACCCAGTACTTC
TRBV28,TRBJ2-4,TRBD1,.,CASIPGTGGLAKNIQYF,TGTGCCAGCATCCCCGGGACAGGGGGACTAGCCAAAAACATTCAGTACTTC
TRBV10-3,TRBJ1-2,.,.,CAITPGQTYGYTF,TGTGCCATCACTCCAGGACAAACATATGGCTACACCTTC
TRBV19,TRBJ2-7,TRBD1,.,CASRRGQNYEQYF,TGTGCCAGTAGAAGGGGACAGAACTACGAGCAGTACTTC
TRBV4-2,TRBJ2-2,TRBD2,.,CASSQDGGGGSTGELFF,TGTGCCAGCAGCCAAGATGGGGGCGGGGGGAGCACCGGGGAGCTGTTTTTT
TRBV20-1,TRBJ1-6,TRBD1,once,CSAPSGTGGSMSSYNSPLHF,TGCAGTGCCCCAAGCGGGACAGGGGGTTCTATGAGCTCCTATAATTCACCCCTCCACTTT
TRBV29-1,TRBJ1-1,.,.,CSVVLDVEAFF,TGCAGCGTTGTTTTAGATGTTGAAGCTTTCTTT